These 5 T cell receptor beta chains originate from one sample sequenced in a study of cytomegalovirus exposure and HLA in healthy donors. PCR was performed using 60 Vbeta and 13 Jbeta primers. Assay used: immunoSEQ multiplex PCR; TCRdb lists only in-frame clones, some missing. The table includes some 110,000 clones, around 62% detected once. Source material: PBMCs. These receptors were collected from a woman between 35 and 50 years old in good health and CMV-seropositive.

This rearrangement joins TRBV6-5 to TRBJ2-5, with 11 bases aligning to TRBD1. The J call is uncertain, as TRBJ2-7 better fits the DNA end. The length of the CDR3 is 13 residues. Germline V lookup: CDR1 MNHEY, CDR2 SVGAGI. The DNA for the CDR3 is TGTGCCAGCAGTTCCGGGACAGGGGGCGAGCAGTACTTC. Translation: CASSSGTGGEQYF.

This chain joins TRBV28 and TRBJ1-3, with 9 nucleotides matching TRBD1. In germline, CDR1 is MDHEN, CDR2 SYDVKM. This CDR3 contains 16 residues. With V trimmed by 1 base and J by 7 bases, 8 bases remained unmatched. Written as DNA, the CDR3 is TGTGCCAGCAGTTTATCAGCGACAGGGGGACGGAACACCATATATTTT. Residues: CASSLSATGGRNTIYF.

A few counts support this clone. The chain couples TRBV30 to TRBJ2-5; 10 nucleotides align to TRBD2. Trimming removed 5 bases from V and 1 base from J; junction bases left unmatched: 7. Per the germline V gene, CDR1 is GTSNPN and CDR2 is SVGIG (reference sequence). This CDR3 is 15 amino acids long. The CDR3 DNA reads as TGTGCCTGGGTTAAGGCTAGCGGGAGCCAAGAGACCCAGTACTTC. It specifies CAWVKASGSQETQYF.

This clone was observed a few times. V and J are TRBV4-3 and TRBJ1-4, with unresolved D. With 0 bases removed from V and 8 bases from J, the gap between germline ends came to 7 bases. CDR3 length: 13 amino acids. Germline V gives CDR1 LGHNA, CDR2 YSLEER. Here the CDR3 reads CASSQEFSEKLFF. The CDR3, as DNA: TGCGCCAGCAGCCAAGAGTTCTCGGAAAAACTGTTTTTT.

The rearrangement uses TRBV11-2 and TRBJ2-3; D ambiguous. Germline loops: CDR1 SGHAT, CDR2 FQNNGV. Trimming took 0 bases from V and 2 from J, leaving 9 bases between them. This CDR3 contains 15 residues. The CDR3 bases are TGTGCCAGCAGCTTAGAGTTAAGCTACACAGATACGCAGTATTTT. Protein sequence: CASSLELSYTDTQYF.